Below are 26 T cell receptor beta chains sequenced from a single sample in a study of T cell responses to AZD1222 COVID-19 vaccine. TCRdb keeps only in-frame clones here, not all; method: immunoSEQ multiplex PCR. The table records around 100,000 clones, 75% to 90% of them present only once. The sample here was peripheral blood, taken on day 0 of AZD1222 vaccination. Source of these receptors: an adult in good health.

V is TRBV5-1 and J is TRBJ2-7; perhaps TRBD1 as D (7 bases). This CDR3 has 12 residues. Germline assignment: CDR1 SGHRS and CDR2 YFSETQ. Trimming took 7 bases from V and 5 from J, leaving 13 bases between them. The CDR3 DNA follows: TGCGCCAGCCAGGGGGGTGGGGACGAGCAGTACTTC. This gives the protein CASQGGGDEQYF.

The genes are TRBV4-2 and TRBJ1-2; 9 bases match TRBD1. CDR1 and CDR2 from the germline V gene are LGHNA and YNFKEQ. This CDR3 has 17 residues. Losses at the gene ends were 5 bases for V and 8 bases for J; bases not matched to a gene: 18. The CDR3 DNA reads TGTGCCAGCAGCTCGGGGGACAGGGATCTCTCAGATCAAGGCTACACCTTC. Encoded protein: CASSSGDRDLSDQGYTF.

V usage is TRBV18 and J usage is TRBJ1-1; D is unresolved. V gave up 3 bases and J gave up 1 base, with 9 bases separating them. The germline CDR1 and CDR2 sequences are KGHSH and LQKENI. The CDR3 covers 14 residues. The CDR3 DNA follows: TGTGCCAGCTCACCCTACTCGGGGAACACTGAAGCTTTCTTT. This gives the protein CASSPYSGNTEAFF.

The rearrangement links TRBV6-5 to TRBJ2-5, with 9 bases matching TRBD1. CDR1 MNHEY and CDR2 SVGAGI come from the germline V gene. The CDR3 covers 14 residues. J lost 4 bases, V lost 4 bases, and 4 bases had no gene match. For the CDR3, the DNA is TGTGCCAGCAGTTTACGACAGGGGGGAGAGACCCAGTACTTC. It yields the protein CASSLRQGGETQYF.

The chain combines TRBV13 with TRBJ2-5, with 9 positions matching TRBD1. The CDR3 runs to 16 residues. Germline CDR1 and CDR2: PRHDT and FYEKMQ (reference sequence). J was trimmed by 4 bases and V by 5 bases; bases with no gene match: 11. The CDR3 coding sequence is TGTGCCAGCAGCCCCCGGGACAGGGTGTTTGGAGAGACCCAGTACTTC. It is translated as CASSPRDRVFGETQYF.

The CDR3 is CASSPHLAGTGPAFF. CDR3 DNA sequence: TGTGCCAGCAGCCCTCACTTAGCCGGGACGGGGCCAGCTTTCTTT. The V and J genes are TRBV7-3 and TRBJ1-1, with D possibly TRBD1 on 5 matching bases. In germline, CDR1 is SGHTA, CDR2 FQGTGA. The CDR3 has 15 amino acids. Trimming left V 5 bases short and J 10 bases short, with 23 bases between.

J is TRBJ2-3 and V is TRBV3-1 (or the pseudogene TRBV3-2); 9 nucleotides line up with TRBD2. With V trimmed by 3 bases and J by 4 bases, 8 bases remained unmatched. The CDR3 sequence is 16 residues long. Germline V gene data show CDR1 as LGHDT and CDR2 as YNNKEL (reference sequence). DNA of the CDR3: TGTGCCAGCAGCCAGATACTAGCGGGCCCGTCAGATACGCAGTATTTT. It yields the protein CASSQILAGPSDTQYF.

The chain employs TRBV5-1 and TRBJ2-1; D is perhaps TRBD2 (6 bases). The germline CDR1 and CDR2 sequences are SGHRS and YFSETQ. The CDR3 is 18 amino acids. V dropped 0 bases and J dropped 1 base, with 17 bases sitting between them. CDR3 amino acids: CASSLDTRASASYNEQFF. The DNA of the CDR3 is TGCGCCAGCAGCTTGGATACACGGGCTAGCGCTTCCTACAATGAGCAGTTCTTC.

This sequence joins TRBV13 and TRBJ2-7; no firm D call. CDR1 and CDR2 from the germline V gene are PRHDT and FYEKMQ (reference sequence). This CDR3 has 16 residues. V was trimmed by 0 bases and J by 2 bases, leaving 14 bases between them. In DNA, the CDR3 is TGTGCCAGCAGCTTAGGAGCACAACGGATCCCCTACGAGCAGTACTTC. Its protein product is CASSLGAQRIPYEQYF.

This chain links TRBV2 with TRBJ2-1; a weak D match, TRBD1 (5 bases). V was shortened by 5 bases and J by 3 bases, with 11 bases between the two germline ends. Germline-derived CDR1 and CDR2 are SNHLY and FYNNEI. The CDR3 has 14 residues. The CDR3 nucleotides read TGTGCCAGCAGTTACGAAGACAGCTACAATGAGCAGTTCTTC. This encodes CASSYEDSYNEQFF.

The chain links TRBV4-3 to TRBJ2-2, with TRBD1 identical over 12 bases. CDR1 LGHNA and CDR2 YSLEER come from the germline V gene. The CDR3 is 17 residues long. Trimming at V came to 3 bases and at J to 8 bases, leaving 10 bases not matched to a gene. CDR3 protein: CASSQVAGTGGIGELFF. The CDR3 DNA reads TGCGCCAGCAGCCAGGTGGCAGGGACAGGGGGCATTGGGGAGCTGTTTTTT.

This sequence joins TRBV6-5 and TRBJ1-5; D remains unclear. Trimming took 2 bases from V and 0 from J, leaving 8 bases between them. This CDR3 comprises 15 residues. CDR1 is MNHEY, CDR2 SVGAGI, per germline. The CDR3 region has the DNA TGTGCCAGCAGTTACACATCACGTAGCAATCAGCCCCAGCATTTT. Protein product: CASSYTSRSNQPQHF.

V usage is TRBV19 and J usage is TRBJ1-3; D gene ambiguous. The germline V gene has CDR1 LNHDA and CDR2 SQIVND (reference sequence). The CDR3 runs 13 residues. V lost 5 bases, J lost 0 bases, and 5 bases lay in between. CDR3 region: CASSERSGNTIYF. The CDR3 nucleotides are TGTGCCAGTAGTGAACGCTCTGGAAACACCATATATTTT.

The J gene is TRBJ2-2, the V gene TRBV27, with D perhaps TRBD1 (6 bases). Germline loops: CDR1 MNHEY, CDR2 SMNVEV (reference sequence). The CDR3 has 15 amino acids. Trimming stripped 5 bases from V and 6 bases from J, with 16 bases between. CDR3 loop: CASSPRGFGPGELFF. The CDR3 DNA reads as TGTGCCAGCAGTCCCAGGGGTTTTGGGCCCGGGGAGCTGTTTTTT.

This clone was picked up a small number of times. The gene calls are TRBV7-9 and TRBJ2-7, with TRBD2 matching over 11 bases. V gave up 4 bases and J gave up 5 bases; unmatched junction bases: 13. Germline V gives CDR1 SEHNR, CDR2 FQNEAQ (reference sequence). The CDR3 is 17 residues long. The CDR3 DNA sequence: TGTGCCAGCAGCTCACCGATAGCGGGGGGGCCTATTGACGAGCAGTACTTC. As protein: CASSSPIAGGPIDEQYF.

This chain's CDR3 is CASSRRTSGAYEQYF. The DNA of the CDR3 is TGTGCCAGCAGCCGTCGGACTAGCGGGGCCTACGAGCAGTACTTC. The chain has TRBV7-2 and TRBJ2-7; TRBD2 agrees at 12 bases. V lost 5 bases and J lost 2; bases outside the gene matches: 4. Germline-derived CDR1 and CDR2 are SGHTA and FQGNSA. There are 15 residues in the CDR3.

This chain connects TRBV3-1 (or the pseudogene TRBV3-2) to TRBJ1-2; D is unresolved. V lost 2 bases, J lost 1 base, and 5 bases lay in between. The germline gives CDR1 LGHDT, CDR2 YNNKEL (reference sequence). CDR3 length: 13 amino acids. The CDR3 sequence: CASSQQINYGYTF. The CDR3 nucleotides are TGTGCCAGCAGCCAACAGATTAACTATGGCTACACCTTC.

V and J are TRBV7-9 and TRBJ1-4; 9 bases map to TRBD1. This CDR3 spans 15 amino acids. V trimming: 1 base; J trimming: 5 bases; junction bases outside the gene matches: 2. Germline lookup yields CDR1 SEHNR and CDR2 FQNEAQ (reference sequence). The CDR3 sequence is CASSLGGTGNEKLFF. CDR3 nucleotide sequence: TGTGCCAGCAGCTTAGGCGGGACAGGGAATGAAAAACTGTTTTTT.

This clone was seen only a few times. The chain carries TRBV6-6 and TRBJ1-5; 9 nucleotides line up with TRBD1. The trim removed 5 bases at V and 0 bases at J, leaving 8 bases unmatched. The CDR3 has 17 residues. Germline lookup yields CDR1 MNHNY and CDR2 SVGAGI (reference sequence). The CDR3 reads CASSLRQGENSNQPQHF. The CDR3 DNA reads as TGTGCCAGCAGTCTCCGACAGGGGGAAAATAGCAATCAGCCCCAGCATTTT.

This clone came up a few times. Other DNA sequences in the sample encode the same CDR3. The V call is TRBV25-1, the J call TRBJ1-2; perhaps TRBD1 as D (6 bases). V was pared by 6 bases and J by 3 bases, with 11 bases between. The length of the CDR3 is 13 residues. Germline CDR1 and CDR2: MGHDK and SYGVNS. The CDR3 coding sequence is TGTGCCAGCAGGAGGGGGGTCGACTATGGCTACACCTTC. Translating it yields CASRRGVDYGYTF.

This chain connects TRBV11-2 to TRBJ2-1; TRBD2 matches at 8 bases. The CDR3 is 16 amino acids. Germline V gene lookup returns CDR1 SGHAT and CDR2 FQNNGV. Trimming cost V 5 bases and J 9 bases; bases outside gene matches: 15. Written as DNA, the CDR3 is TGTGCCAGCAGCGTCCGGGGGAGCGGGAGTACATCTGAGCAGTTCTTC. Its protein is CASSVRGSGSTSEQFF.

The V and J genes are TRBV4-3 and TRBJ2-5; D not certain. The V gene's germline CDR1 is LGHNA and CDR2 YSLEER. The length of the CDR3 is 19 residues. V lost 0 bases and J 0 bases, leaving 20 bases between the germline ends. DNA of the CDR3: TGCGCCAGCAGCCAAGATTTTGTAGTGGAAACAGACGACCAAGAGACCCAGTACTTC. This sequence encodes CASSQDFVVETDDQETQYF.

The CDR3 coding sequence is TGTGCCAGCAGCACCCGAGAGGTCGGGGAGCTGTTTTTT. Residues: CASSTREVGELFF. This chain joins TRBV11-2 and TRBJ2-2; D uncertain. CDR1 is SGHAT and CDR2 is FQNNGV in the germline V gene. The CDR3 runs 13 residues. Trimming cost V 5 bases and J 7 bases, with 11 bases left between them.

The V call is TRBV4-3, the J call TRBJ1-2, with 8 bases that match TRBD1. The germline V gene encodes CDR1 LGHNA and CDR2 YSLEER. The CDR3 consists of 14 residues. V lost 3 bases, J lost 7 bases, and 7 bases stayed unmatched. CDR3 protein: CASSHYDRGGGYTF. The CDR3 bases are TGCGCCAGCAGCCACTATGACAGGGGAGGTGGCTACACCTTC.

V gene TRBV5-8 combines with J gene TRBJ2-5, with 7 bases lining up with TRBD2. The CDR3 totals 13 residues. Trimming cost V 6 bases and J 5 bases; bases outside gene matches: 7. CDR1 and CDR2 from the germline V gene are SGHTS and YDEGEE. This chain's CDR3 is CASNPGGGETQYF. The CDR3 region has the DNA TGTGCCAGCAATCCTGGGGGAGGGGAGACCCAGTACTTC.

The CDR3, as DNA: TGTGCCAAAATCCGGGACAGTGGAGGCTTGGGTACAGATACGCAGTATTTT. Residues: CAKIRDSGGLGTDTQYF. V gene TRBV25-1 combines with J gene TRBJ2-3; 7 positions agree with TRBD1. Germline lookup yields CDR1 MGHDK and CDR2 SYGVNS. The length of the CDR3 is 17 residues. Trimming removed 10 bases from V and 3 bases from J; junction bases left unmatched: 19.